These 17 T cell receptor beta chains came from one sample sequenced in a study of T cell repertoires in cytomegalovirus infection. Each CDR3 protein gets one entry after TCRdb re-called the reads with MiXCR. The repertoire holds around 530,000 distinct CDR3 sequences, with 26% as singletons. The sample consisted of PBMCs. These receptors all stem from a human donor in good health (CMV status not recorded). Some clones in this sample may be carry-over from other donors' samples.

The chain uses TRBV29-1 and TRBJ2-5; a weak D match, TRBD2 (5 bases). The CDR3 has 13 amino acids. The germline gives CDR1 SQVTM, CDR2 ANQGSEA. V lost 6 bases and J 4 bases, leaving 15 bases between the germline ends. CDR3 coding DNA: TGCAGCGTAGAGGTCGTCCGGGGAGAGACCCAGTACTTC. This encodes CSVEVVRGETQYF.

The chain carries TRBV20-1 and TRBJ2-1; TRBD2 agrees at 8 bases. Unmatched junction bases numbered 7, after V lost 3 bases and J lost 6 bases. This CDR3 is built from 14 residues. Per germline, CDR1 DFQATT and CDR2 SNEGSKA (reference sequence). The CDR3 spells CSARPAGGINEQFF. The CDR3, as DNA: TGCAGTGCTAGGCCCGCGGGAGGCATCAATGAGCAGTTCTTC.

This clonotype was counted a few times. V usage is TRBV6-2 or TRBV6-3 and J usage is TRBJ2-5, with 8 bases identical to TRBD1. Per germline, CDR1 MNHEY and CDR2 SVGEGT. Losses at the gene ends were 7 bases for V and 4 bases for J; bases not matched to a gene: 8. The CDR3 is 14 amino acids. CDR3 DNA: TGTGCCAGCAATGACAGGGGCGCGGGAGAGACCCAGTACTTC. It codes for CASNDRGAGETQYF.

Many counts were recorded for this clonotype. This chain uses TRBV7-9 with TRBJ1-6; D is unresolved. Germline lookup yields CDR1 SEHNR and CDR2 FQNEAQ (reference sequence). V gave up 1 base and J gave up 4 bases, with 2 bases separating them. The CDR3 totals 13 residues. CDR3 amino acids: CASSLGYNSPLHF. CDR3 DNA: TGTGCCAGCAGCTTAGGATATAATTCACCCCTCCACTTT.

The V gene is TRBV20-1, the J gene TRBJ1-2; D is unresolved. Trimming left V 4 bases short and J 9 bases short, with 24 bases between. In germline, CDR1 is DFQATT, CDR2 SNEGSKA (reference sequence). CDR3 length: 15 amino acids. The CDR3 DNA reads TGCAGTGCTAACTTATTACCCGGAGCCATGCTGAGCTACACCTTC. Translating gives CSANLLPGAMLSYTF.

This clonotype has only a few counts. This rearrangement joins TRBV2 to TRBJ1-1; TRBD1 is a possible D gene (5 bases). V dropped 5 bases and J dropped 4 bases, with 11 bases sitting between them. The CDR3 sequence is 13 residues long. Germline CDR1 reads SNHLY; CDR2 reads FYNNEI. The CDR3 DNA sequence: TGTGCCAGCAGTCCCGGGGCGTCCACTGAAGCTTTCTTT. This codes for CASSPGASTEAFF.

V and J are TRBV5-3 and TRBJ2-1; weak D call: TRBD2 (6 bases). TRBV5-3 is classed as an ORF, of uncertain function. The germline V and J ends were trimmed by 8 bases and 4 bases, with 22 bases remaining between them. This CDR3 has 16 residues. The CDR3, as DNA: TGTGCCAGCAGCGCCCGCCTGGACTACCCTTACAATGAGCAGTTCTTC. Encoded protein: CASSARLDYPYNEQFF.

The gene calls are TRBV13 and TRBJ2-2; 8 bases are a match to TRBD2. V shed 5 bases and J 6 bases; nucleotides not matched to a gene: 11. Germline V lookup: CDR1 PRHDT, CDR2 FYEKMQ (reference sequence). The CDR3 totals 16 residues. The CDR3: CASSLTPTSAPGELFF. The CDR3 DNA is TGTGCCAGCAGCCTAACCCCGACTAGCGCCCCCGGGGAGCTGTTTTTT.

The chain has TRBV29-1 and TRBJ1-4; D is undetermined. Germline-derived CDR1 and CDR2 are SQVTM and ANQGSEA. V was cut by 7 bases and J by 10 bases, with 10 bases left in between. The CDR3 has 10 amino acids. The CDR3 nucleotides are TGCAGCGCCACACAAGGAAAACTGTTTTTT. Translated: CSATQGKLFF. The complete variable domain, with remaining parts taken from reference TRBV29-1 and TRBJ1-4, reads SAVISQKPSRDICQRGTSLTIQCQVDSQVTMMFWYRQQPGQSLTLIATANQGSEATYESGFVIDKFPISRPNLTFSTLTVSNMSPEDSSIYLCSATQGKLFFGSGTQLSVL.

There are many counts of this clonotype. The rearrangement uses TRBV7-2 and TRBJ1-1, with D possibly being TRBD1 (5 bases). The CDR3 is 14 residues long. With 5 bases removed from V and 7 bases from J, the gap between germline ends came to 17 bases. Germline V gives CDR1 SGHTA, CDR2 FQGNSA. DNA for the CDR3: TGTGCCAGCAGCCCCCGGGCAGGGCCGGGTGAAGCTTTCTTT. It yields the protein CASSPRAGPGEAFF.

The V call is TRBV7-2, the J call TRBJ2-7; maybe TRBD1 (5 bases). The V and J ends lost 7 bases and 3 bases respectively, with 13 bases between them. Germline V lookup: CDR1 SGHTA, CDR2 FQGNSA. This CDR3 has 13 residues. CDR3 protein: CASTPSGIYEQYF. DNA for the CDR3: TGTGCCAGCACCCCATCAGGGATCTACGAGCAGTACTTC.

In its sample, this clonotype was seen a few times. The chain has TRBV24-1 and TRBJ1-1; TRBD1 matches at 9 bases. Trimming at V came to 2 bases and at J to 11 bases, leaving 14 bases not matched to a gene. The V gene's germline CDR1 is KGHDR and CDR2 SFDVKD. The CDR3 contains 16 residues. This chain's CDR3 is CATSDSSPGTGLRAFF. The CDR3 bases are TGTGCCACCAGTGATTCGAGTCCCGGGACAGGGTTGCGGGCTTTCTTT.

This clonotype was observed a handful of times. The rearrangement links TRBV20-1 to TRBJ2-1; tentatively, D is TRBD2 (5 bases). The ends were cut back, 2 bases at V and 5 bases at J, with 10 bases in the middle. The CDR3 extends over 13 amino acids. The germline gives CDR1 DFQATT, CDR2 SNEGSKA (reference sequence). In nucleotides, the CDR3 is TGCAGTGCTAGATCCCGGACTGACAATGAGCAGTTCTTC. Protein: CSARSRTDNEQFF.

This chain connects TRBV12-3 or TRBV12-4 to TRBJ1-2; D call uncertain. Trimming left V 3 bases short and J 0 bases short, with 8 bases between. This CDR3 has 14 amino acids. Written as DNA, the CDR3 is TGTGCCAGCAGTTTTCGAACGGCTAACTATGGCTACACCTTC. It is translated as CASSFRTANYGYTF.

This clonotype was found a few times. The rearrangement joins TRBV27 to TRBJ2-1; TRBD2 matches at 15 bases. The CDR3 spans 18 residues. With 3 bases clipped from V and 4 bases from J, the junction kept 7 bases outside the gene matches. The germline V gene encodes CDR1 MNHEY and CDR2 SMNVEV (reference sequence). The CDR3 spells CASSFGLAGGSAYNEQFF. The CDR3 DNA sequence: TGTGCCAGCAGTTTCGGACTAGCGGGAGGGTCGGCTTACAATGAGCAGTTCTTC.

This clonotype came up a few times. The rearrangement uses TRBV20-1 and TRBJ1-4; D is unclear. Germline values: CDR1 DFQATT, CDR2 SNEGSKA (reference sequence). The V gene lost 3 bases and the J gene lost 11 bases, with 19 bases spanning the gap. The CDR3 extends over 14 amino acids. The CDR3 reads CSASYDLGFGKLFF. In DNA form, the CDR3 reads TGCAGTGCTAGTTACGACTTGGGTTTCGGGAAACTGTTTTTT.

J is TRBJ2-7 and V is TRBV11-3; TRBD1 is a possible D gene (5 bases). The ends were cut back, 0 bases at V and 4 bases at J, with 7 bases in the middle. Germline V gene data show CDR1 as SGHNT and CDR2 as YENEEA. The CDR3 totals 13 residues. CDR3 sequence: CASSLEDTYEQYV. CDR3 nucleotides: TGTGCCAGCAGCTTAGAGGACACTTACGAGCAGTACGTC.